Presented here are 7 T cell receptor beta chains from one specimen sequenced in a study of cytomegalovirus exposure and HLA in healthy donors. Amplification used 60 Vbeta primers and 13 Jbeta primers. The table came from immunoSEQ multiplex PCR; TCRdb's copy has only in-frame clones and leaves some out. The repertoire holds around 88,000 clones, with around 67% as singletons. The sequenced sample was PBMCs. These receptors all stem from a male donor in good health and CMV-seronegative.

The chain is built from TRBV10-3 and TRBJ1-1; no definite D call. Germline lookup yields CDR1 ENHRY and CDR2 SYGVKD. This CDR3 comprises 13 residues. Trimming shortened V by 2 bases and J by 2 bases, and 6 bases separated the two germline ends. The CDR3 bases are TGTGCCATCAGTGAGGAGGTAAACACTGAAGCTTTCTTT. This gives the protein CAISEEVNTEAFF.

This chain uses TRBV28 with TRBJ2-5; a possible D gene is TRBD1 (6 bases). Germline V gene lookup returns CDR1 MDHEN and CDR2 SYDVKM. The length of the CDR3 is 14 residues. The germline V and J ends were trimmed by 2 bases and 4 bases, with 11 bases remaining between them. The CDR3 loop is CASSLAGVPETQYF. CDR3 bases: TGTGCCAGCAGTTTAGCAGGGGTCCCAGAGACCCAGTACTTC.

In its sample, this clone was seen a few times. The rearrangement links TRBV9 to TRBJ2-6; no reliable D call. CDR1 and CDR2 (germline): SGDLS, YYNGEE. The CDR3 contains 15 residues. V gave up 0 bases and J gave up 0 bases, with 4 bases separating them. Here the CDR3 reads CASSVGSSGANVLTF. CDR3 DNA sequence: TGTGCCAGCAGCGTAGGCAGCTCTGGGGCCAACGTCCTGACTTTC.

This clone is medium-sized in the sample. The sample carries other DNA sequences with the same CDR3. This chain joins TRBV6-1 and TRBJ2-7; the D gene is possibly TRBD1 (5 bases). The CDR3 is made up of 13 amino acids. The germline gives CDR1 MNHNS, CDR2 SASEGT. With 5 bases removed from V and 1 base from J, the gap between germline ends came to 9 bases. The CDR3: CASSLTESYEQYF. CDR3 in DNA: TGTGCCAGCAGTTTGACAGAATCCTACGAGCAGTACTTC.

This clone was observed many times. The chain combines TRBV5-1 with TRBJ2-7; 9 bases fit TRBD1. With 4 bases clipped from V and 6 bases from J, the junction kept 8 bases outside the gene matches. CDR1 SGHRS and CDR2 YFSETQ come from the germline V gene. The CDR3 totals 14 residues. CDR3 sequence (DNA): TGCGCCAGCAGCCGGGGGGACAGGGATGGCGAGCAGTACTTC. This translates into CASSRGDRDGEQYF.

In its sample, this clone was seen a few times. The chain employs TRBV10-3 and TRBJ2-7, with D perhaps TRBD1 (5 bases). Trimming shortened V by 5 bases and J by 3 bases, and 8 bases separated the two germline ends. The V gene's germline CDR1 is ENHRY and CDR2 SYGVKD. The CDR3 runs to 12 residues. DNA of the CDR3: TGTGCCATCAGTACGACAGTCTACGAGCAGTACTTC. It translates to CAISTTVYEQYF.

The chain uses TRBV4-1 and TRBJ2-5, with 14 nucleotides matching TRBD2. V shed 3 bases and J 5 bases; nucleotides not matched to a gene: 8. This CDR3 region has 17 residues. Germline loops: CDR1 MGHRA, CDR2 YSYEKL. CDR3 nucleotides: TGCGCCAGCAGCCACCCACGACTAGCGGGAGGGGTGGAGACCCAGTACTTC. This encodes CASSHPRLAGGVETQYF.